This T cell receptor (beta chain) was recorded in a study of cytomegalovirus exposure and HLA in healthy donors. General study points: Among the CMV-associated chains, a few were confirmed in vitro as specific for CMV antigens. The listing of roughly 160 TCR beta chains classed them as cytomegalovirus-associated. Roughly uniform depth of sequencing across donors was assumed in presence/absence analyses.

CDR1 and CDR2 from the germline V gene are LNHNV and YYDKDF (reference sequence). The ends were cut back, 1 base at V and 6 bases at J, with 11 bases in the middle. The CDR3 is 14 amino acids. Primers: 60 Vbeta forward and 13 Jbeta reverse. Sequencing used immunoSEQ multiplex PCR; TCRdb keeps in-frame clones, though not all of them. The table lists roughly 130,000 clones, around four fifths of them singletons. In the case of this clone: The antigen remains undetermined.

The receptor comes from a woman in her thirties or forties in good health and CMV-seropositive. The chain uses TRBV15 and TRBJ2-3, with TRBD2 as a possible D gene (5 bases). The sample taken for sequencing was PBMCs. The CDR3 bases are TGTGCCACCAGCAGAGTTTCTAGCTCGGATACGCAGTATTTT. Translation gives CATSRVSSSDTQYF.